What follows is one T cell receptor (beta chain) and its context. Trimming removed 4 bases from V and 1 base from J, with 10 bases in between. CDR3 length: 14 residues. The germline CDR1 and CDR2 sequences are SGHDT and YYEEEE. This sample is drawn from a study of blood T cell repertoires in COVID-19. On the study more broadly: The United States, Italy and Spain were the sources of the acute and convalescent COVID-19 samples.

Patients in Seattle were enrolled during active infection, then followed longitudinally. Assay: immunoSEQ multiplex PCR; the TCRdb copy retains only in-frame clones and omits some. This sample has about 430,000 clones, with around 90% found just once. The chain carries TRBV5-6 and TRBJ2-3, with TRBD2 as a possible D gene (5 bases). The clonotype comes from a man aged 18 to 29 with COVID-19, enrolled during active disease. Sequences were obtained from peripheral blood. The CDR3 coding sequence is TGTGCCAGCAGCCGACCACTAGGCACAGATACGCAGTATTTT. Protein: CASSRPLGTDTQYF. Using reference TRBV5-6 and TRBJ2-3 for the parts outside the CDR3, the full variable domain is DAGVTQSPTHLIKTRGQQVTLRCSPKSGHDTVSWYQQALGQGPQFIFQYYEEEERQRGNFPDRFSGHQFPNYSSELNVNALLLGDSALYLCASSRPLGTDTQYFGPGTRLTVL.